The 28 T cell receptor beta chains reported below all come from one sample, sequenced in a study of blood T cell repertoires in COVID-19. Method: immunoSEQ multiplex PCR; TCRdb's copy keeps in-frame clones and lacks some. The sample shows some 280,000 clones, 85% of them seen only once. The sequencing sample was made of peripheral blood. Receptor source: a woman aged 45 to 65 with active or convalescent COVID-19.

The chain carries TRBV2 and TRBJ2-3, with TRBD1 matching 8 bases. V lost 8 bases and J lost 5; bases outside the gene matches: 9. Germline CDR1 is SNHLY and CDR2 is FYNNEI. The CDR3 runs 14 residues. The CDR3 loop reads CASRAGGVKDTQYF. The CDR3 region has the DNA TGTGCCAGCCGGGCAGGGGGCGTCAAAGATACGCAGTATTTT.

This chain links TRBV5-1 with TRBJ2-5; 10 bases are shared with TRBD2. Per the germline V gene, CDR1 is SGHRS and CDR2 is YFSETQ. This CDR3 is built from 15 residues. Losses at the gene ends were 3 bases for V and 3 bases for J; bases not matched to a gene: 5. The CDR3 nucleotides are TGCGCCAGCAGCTCCTCCGGGACTAGCGAAGAGACCCAGTACTTC. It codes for CASSSSGTSEETQYF.

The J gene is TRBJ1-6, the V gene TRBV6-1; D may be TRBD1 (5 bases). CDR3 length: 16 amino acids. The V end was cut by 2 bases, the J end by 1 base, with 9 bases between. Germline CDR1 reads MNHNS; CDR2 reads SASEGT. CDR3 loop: CASSERRGSYNSPLHF. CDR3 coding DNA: TGTGCCAGCAGTGAAAGGAGGGGTTCCTATAATTCACCCCTCCACTTT.

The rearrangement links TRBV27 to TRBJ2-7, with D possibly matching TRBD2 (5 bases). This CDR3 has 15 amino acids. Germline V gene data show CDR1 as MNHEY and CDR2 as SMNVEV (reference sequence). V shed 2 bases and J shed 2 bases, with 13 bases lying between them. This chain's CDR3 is CASSLARAVPYEQYF. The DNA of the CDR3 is TGTGCCAGCAGTTTAGCGAGGGCGGTACCCTACGAGCAGTACTTC.

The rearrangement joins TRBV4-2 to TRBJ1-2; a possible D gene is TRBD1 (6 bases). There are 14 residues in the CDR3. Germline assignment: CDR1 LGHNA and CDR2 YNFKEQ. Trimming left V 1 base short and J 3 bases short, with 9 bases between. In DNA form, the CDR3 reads TGTGCCAGCAGCCAAGTACAGGGTCACTATGGCTACACCTTC. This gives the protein CASSQVQGHYGYTF.

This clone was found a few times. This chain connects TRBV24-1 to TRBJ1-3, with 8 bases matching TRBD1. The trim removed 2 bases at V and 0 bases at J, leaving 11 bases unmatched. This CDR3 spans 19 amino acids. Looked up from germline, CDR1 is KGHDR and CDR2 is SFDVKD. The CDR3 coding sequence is TGTGCCACCAGTGATTACGGACAGGGTGCCTTCTCCTCTGGAAACACCATATATTTT. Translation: CATSDYGQGAFSSGNTIYF.

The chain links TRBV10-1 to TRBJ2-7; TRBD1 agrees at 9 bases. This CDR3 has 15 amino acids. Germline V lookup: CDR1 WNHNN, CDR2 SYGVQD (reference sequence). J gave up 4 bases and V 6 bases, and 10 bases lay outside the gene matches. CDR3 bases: TGCGCCAGCAGGACGACAGGGGGGGCCTGGTACGAGCAGTACTTC. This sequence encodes CASRTTGGAWYEQYF.

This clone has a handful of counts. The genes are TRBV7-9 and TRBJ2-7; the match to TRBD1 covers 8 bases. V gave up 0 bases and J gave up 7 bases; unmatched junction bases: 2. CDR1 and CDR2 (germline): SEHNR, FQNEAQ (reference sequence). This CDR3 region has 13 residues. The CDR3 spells CASSLAYRGEQYF. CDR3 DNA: TGTGCCAGCAGCTTAGCCTACAGGGGGGAGCAGTACTTC.

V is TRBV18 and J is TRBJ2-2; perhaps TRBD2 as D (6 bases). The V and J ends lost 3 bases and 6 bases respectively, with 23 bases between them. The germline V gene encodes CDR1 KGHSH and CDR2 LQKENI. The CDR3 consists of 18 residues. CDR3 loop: CASSPRGPSTSAPGELFF. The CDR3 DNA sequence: TGTGCCAGCTCACCCCGGGGCCCATCGACTAGTGCCCCCGGGGAGCTGTTTTTT.

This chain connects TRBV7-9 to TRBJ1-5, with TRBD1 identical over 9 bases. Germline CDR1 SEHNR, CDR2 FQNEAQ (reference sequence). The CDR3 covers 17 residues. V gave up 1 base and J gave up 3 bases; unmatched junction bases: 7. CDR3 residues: CASSLGRGTGLNQPQHF. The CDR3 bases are TGTGCCAGCAGCTTAGGGCGAGGGACAGGGCTCAATCAGCCCCAGCATTTT.

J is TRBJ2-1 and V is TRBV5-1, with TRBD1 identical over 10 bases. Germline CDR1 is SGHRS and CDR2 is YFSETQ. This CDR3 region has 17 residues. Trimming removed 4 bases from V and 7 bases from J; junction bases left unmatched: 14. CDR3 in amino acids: CASSPKTGGITRNEQFF. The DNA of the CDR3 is TGCGCCAGCAGCCCGAAGACAGGGGGCATTACGCGGAATGAGCAGTTCTTC.

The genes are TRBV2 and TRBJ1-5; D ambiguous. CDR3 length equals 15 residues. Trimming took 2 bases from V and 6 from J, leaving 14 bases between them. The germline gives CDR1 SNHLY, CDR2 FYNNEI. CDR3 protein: CASSEPGSLGQPQHF. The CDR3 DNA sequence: TGTGCCAGCAGTGAACCTGGGTCGCTAGGTCAGCCCCAGCATTTT.

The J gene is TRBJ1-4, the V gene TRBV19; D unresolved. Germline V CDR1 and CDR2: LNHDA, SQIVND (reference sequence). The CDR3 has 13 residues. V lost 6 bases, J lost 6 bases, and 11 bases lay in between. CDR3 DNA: TGTGCCAGTAGCCGTGGAGGCTATGAAAAACTGTTTTTT. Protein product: CASSRGGYEKLFF.

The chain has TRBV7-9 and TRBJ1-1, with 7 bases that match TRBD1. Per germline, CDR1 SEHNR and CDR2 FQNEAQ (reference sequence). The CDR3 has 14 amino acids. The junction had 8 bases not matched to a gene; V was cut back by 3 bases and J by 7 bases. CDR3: CASSFHDRAIEAFF. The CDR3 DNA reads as TGTGCCAGCAGCTTTCACGACAGGGCTATTGAAGCTTTCTTT. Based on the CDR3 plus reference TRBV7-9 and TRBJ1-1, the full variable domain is DTGVSQNPRHKITKRGQNVTFRCDPISEHNRLYWYRQTLGQGPEFLTYFQNEAQLEKSRLLSDRFSAERPKGSFSTLEIQRTEQGDSAMYLCASSFHDRAIEAFFGQGTRLTVV.

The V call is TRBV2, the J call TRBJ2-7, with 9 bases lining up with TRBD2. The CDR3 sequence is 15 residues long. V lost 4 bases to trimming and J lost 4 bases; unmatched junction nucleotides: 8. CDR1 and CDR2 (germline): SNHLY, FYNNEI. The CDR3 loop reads CASSVAAGGPYEQYF. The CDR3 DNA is TGTGCCAGCAGTGTTGCGGCGGGAGGGCCTTACGAGCAGTACTTC.

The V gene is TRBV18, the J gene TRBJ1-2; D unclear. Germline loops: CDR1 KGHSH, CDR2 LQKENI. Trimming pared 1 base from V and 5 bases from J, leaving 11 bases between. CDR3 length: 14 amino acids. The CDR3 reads CASSPHPSLYGYTF. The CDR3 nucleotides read TGTGCCAGCTCACCACATCCCTCTCTATATGGCTACACCTTC. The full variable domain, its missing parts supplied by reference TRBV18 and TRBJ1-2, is NAGVMQNPRHLVRRRGQEARLRCSPMKGHSHVYWYRQLPEEGLKFMVYLQKENIIDESGMPKERFSAEFPKEGPSILRIQQVVRGDSAAYFCASSPHPSLYGYTFGSGTRLTVV.

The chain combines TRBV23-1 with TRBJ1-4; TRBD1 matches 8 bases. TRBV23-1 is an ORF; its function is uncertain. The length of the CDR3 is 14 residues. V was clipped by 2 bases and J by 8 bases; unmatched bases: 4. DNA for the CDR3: TGCGCCAGCAGTCAACGGCAGGGGGCCGAAAAACTGTTTTTT. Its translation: CASSQRQGAEKLFF.

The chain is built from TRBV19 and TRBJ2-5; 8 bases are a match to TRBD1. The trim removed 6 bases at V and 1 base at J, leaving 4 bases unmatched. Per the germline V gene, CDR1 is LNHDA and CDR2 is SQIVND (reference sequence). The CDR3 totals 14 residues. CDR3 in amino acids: CASSSGQAQETQYF. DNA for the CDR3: TGTGCCAGTAGCTCGGGACAGGCCCAAGAGACCCAGTACTTC.

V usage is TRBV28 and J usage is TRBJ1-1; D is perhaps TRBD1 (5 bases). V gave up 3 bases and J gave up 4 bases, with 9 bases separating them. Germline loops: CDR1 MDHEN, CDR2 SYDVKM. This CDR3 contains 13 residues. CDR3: CASSLGRGTEAFF. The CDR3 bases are TGTGCCAGCAGTTTGGGGCGAGGCACTGAAGCTTTCTTT.

The CDR3 DNA reads as TGTGCCAGCAGCTTAGGCGGGAGAAGGGGAGAGACCCAGTACTTC. Amino acids: CASSLGGRRGETQYF. The chain couples TRBV7-3 to TRBJ2-5, with 7 bases fitting TRBD2. V shed 2 bases, J shed 4 bases, and the junction held 7 bases outside the gene matches. CDR1 is SGHTA and CDR2 is FQGTGA in the germline V gene. The CDR3 is 15 amino acids.

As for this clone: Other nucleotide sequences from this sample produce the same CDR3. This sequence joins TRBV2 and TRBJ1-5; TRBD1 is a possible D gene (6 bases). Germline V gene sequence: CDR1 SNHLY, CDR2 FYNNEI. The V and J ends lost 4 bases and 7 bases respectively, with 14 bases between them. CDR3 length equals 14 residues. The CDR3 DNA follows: TGTGCCAGCAGTGGACAGGCAAGGGGCCAGCCCCAGCATTTT. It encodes CASSGQARGQPQHF. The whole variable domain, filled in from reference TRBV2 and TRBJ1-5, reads EPEVTQTPSHQVTQMGQEVILRCVPISNHLYFYWYRQILGQKVEFLVSFYNNEISEKSEIFDDQFSVERPDGSNFTLKIRSTKLEDSAMYFCASSGQARGQPQHFGDGTRLSIL.

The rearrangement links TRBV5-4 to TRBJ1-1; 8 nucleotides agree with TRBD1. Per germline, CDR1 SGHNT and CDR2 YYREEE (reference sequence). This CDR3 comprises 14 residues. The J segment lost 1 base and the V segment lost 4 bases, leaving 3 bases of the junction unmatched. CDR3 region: CASSPQGANTEAFF. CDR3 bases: TGTGCCAGCAGCCCCCAGGGGGCGAACACTGAAGCTTTCTTT.

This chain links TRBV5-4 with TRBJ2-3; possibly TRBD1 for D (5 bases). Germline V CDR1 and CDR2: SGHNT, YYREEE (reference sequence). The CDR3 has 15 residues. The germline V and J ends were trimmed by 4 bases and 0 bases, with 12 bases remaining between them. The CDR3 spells CASSPDSSSTDTQYF. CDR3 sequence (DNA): TGTGCCAGCAGCCCCGACAGTTCTAGCACAGATACGCAGTATTTT.

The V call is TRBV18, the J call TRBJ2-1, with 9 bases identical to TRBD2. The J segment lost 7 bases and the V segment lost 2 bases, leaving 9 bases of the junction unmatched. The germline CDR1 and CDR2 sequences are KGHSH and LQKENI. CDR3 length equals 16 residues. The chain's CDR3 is CASSPLRSGSVNEQFF. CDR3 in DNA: TGTGCCAGCTCACCATTACGTAGCGGGAGTGTAAATGAGCAGTTCTTC.

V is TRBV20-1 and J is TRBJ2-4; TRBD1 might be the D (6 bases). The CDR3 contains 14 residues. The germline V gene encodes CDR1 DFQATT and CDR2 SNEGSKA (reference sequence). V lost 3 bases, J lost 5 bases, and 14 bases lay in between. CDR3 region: CSASRQGKENIQYF. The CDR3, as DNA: TGCAGTGCTAGTCGGCAGGGGAAGGAAAACATTCAGTACTTC.

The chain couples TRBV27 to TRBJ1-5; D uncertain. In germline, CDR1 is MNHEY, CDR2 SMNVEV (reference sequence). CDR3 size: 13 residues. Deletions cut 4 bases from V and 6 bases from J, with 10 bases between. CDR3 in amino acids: CASSWASGQPQHF. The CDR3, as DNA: TGTGCCAGCAGTTGGGCCAGTGGTCAGCCCCAGCATTTT.

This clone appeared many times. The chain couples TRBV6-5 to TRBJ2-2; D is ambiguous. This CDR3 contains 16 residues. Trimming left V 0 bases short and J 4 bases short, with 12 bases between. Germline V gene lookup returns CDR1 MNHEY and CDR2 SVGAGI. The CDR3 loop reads CASSYSKLRGTGELFF. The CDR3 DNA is TGTGCCAGCAGTTACTCGAAGTTGAGAGGCACCGGGGAGCTGTTTTTT.

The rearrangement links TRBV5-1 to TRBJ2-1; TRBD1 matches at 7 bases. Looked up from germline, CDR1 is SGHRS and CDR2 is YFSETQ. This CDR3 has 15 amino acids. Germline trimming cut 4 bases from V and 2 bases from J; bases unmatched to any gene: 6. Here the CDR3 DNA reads TGCGCCAGCAGCCACAGGGGAGATGCCTACAATGAGCAGTTCTTC. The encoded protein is CASSHRGDAYNEQFF.